Below are 27 T cell receptor beta chains sequenced from a single sample in a study of blood T cell repertoires in COVID-19. Produced via immunoSEQ multiplex PCR; TCRdb's table is partial and in-frame only. This table has fewer than 200,000 clones, approximately 92% appearing once. The sequencing input was peripheral blood. The receptors shown here come from a woman aged 45-65 years with acute or convalescent COVID-19.

The chain employs TRBV19 and TRBJ2-1, with D maybe TRBD1 (5 bases). The CDR3 consists of 15 residues. Germline assignment: CDR1 LNHDA and CDR2 SQIVND (reference sequence). Trimming shortened V by 5 bases and J by 0 bases, and 11 bases separated the two germline ends. The CDR3 here is CASSSQGNSYNEQFF. CDR3 DNA: TGTGCCAGTAGTTCGCAGGGAAACTCCTACAATGAGCAGTTCTTC. The full variable domain, in which reference TRBV19 and TRBJ2-1 provide the parts outside the CDR3, is DGGITQSPKYLFRKEGQNVTLSCEQNLNHDAMYWYRQDPGQGLRLIYYSQIVNDFQKGDIAEGYSVSREKKESFPLTVTSAQKNPTAFYLCASSSQGNSYNEQFFGPGTRLTVL.

On this clone itself: One end of the junction varies from germline; a read error may be responsible. J is TRBJ1-6 and V is TRBV5-1, with D unclear. Germline loops: CDR1 SGHRS, CDR2 YFSETQ. There are 15 residues in the CDR3. DNA of the CDR3: TGCGCCAGTAGCTTGTTAGCAGAGAATAATTCACCCCTCCACTTT. Translation gives CASSLLAENNSPLHF.

This chain connects TRBV6-2 or TRBV6-3 to TRBJ1-1, with D maybe TRBD1 (5 bases). Germline-derived CDR1 and CDR2 are MNHEY and SVGEGT. The CDR3 has 14 amino acids. V was shortened by 2 bases and J by 2 bases, with 9 bases between the two germline ends. The CDR3 spells CASSYRTPNTEAFF. CDR3 nucleotides: TGTGCCAGCAGTTACAGGACACCTAACACTGAAGCTTTCTTT.

The rearrangement links TRBV7-2 to TRBJ2-3; 9 bases line up with TRBD2. CDR1 SGHTA and CDR2 FQGNSA come from the germline V gene. The CDR3 covers 15 residues. The V segment lost 6 bases and the J segment 11 bases; nucleotides outside the gene matches: 15. For the CDR3, the DNA is TGTGCCAGCAGAAGAGCGGGAGGTCCCCCAGGGGGGCAGTATTTT. Its translation: CASRRAGGPPGGQYF.

In its sample, this clone was seen once. V usage is TRBV5-6 and J usage is TRBJ2-7; D is undetermined. V was pared by 4 bases and J by 3 bases, with 14 bases between. The germline V gene has CDR1 SGHDT and CDR2 YYEEEE. This CDR3 contains 14 residues. The CDR3 DNA sequence: TGTGCCAGCAGCCCCCTGGCAGGAAACTACGAGCAGTACTTC. Residues: CASSPLAGNYEQYF.

Note on this clone: No DNA is shown, since the ends of the CDR3 on it are uncertain; the CDR3 is the one TCRdb lists. The chain combines TRBV27 with TRBJ1-1. The germline gives CDR1 MNHEY, CDR2 SMNVEV (reference sequence). The CDR3 is made up of 15 amino acids, end residues included. The CDR3 region is CASSSSARSHTEAFF.

The V and J genes are TRBV19 and TRBJ1-1; D is uncertain. Germline loops: CDR1 LNHDA, CDR2 SQIVND (reference sequence). The CDR3 runs to 15 residues. Trimming removed 6 bases at V and 1 base at J, with 15 bases between. CDR3 residues: CASSLSSYGNTEAFF. The CDR3 DNA follows: TGTGCCAGTAGCTTATCATCCTACGGGAACACTGAAGCTTTCTTT.

This chain joins TRBV28 and TRBJ2-1; 7 bases fit TRBD1. Germline V gene lookup returns CDR1 MDHEN and CDR2 SYDVKM. The ends lost 7 bases at V and 4 bases at J; junction bases unmatched: 10. This CDR3 spans 15 amino acids. This CDR3 reads CASIGGGGGYNEQFF. CDR3 sequence (DNA): TGTGCCAGCATAGGGGGCGGAGGTGGGTACAATGAGCAGTTCTTC.

The chain recombines TRBV11-2 with TRBJ1-5; D is undetermined. Between the trimmed V and J ends, which lost 1 base and 1 base, there was a span of 5 bases. Germline values: CDR1 SGHAT, CDR2 FQNNGV. This CDR3 comprises 14 residues. Here the CDR3 DNA reads TGTGCCAGCAGCTTAGCCGGGAGCAATCAGCCCCAGCATTTT. Translation: CASSLAGSNQPQHF. Combining the CDR3 with reference TRBV11-2 and TRBJ1-5 gives the whole variable domain EAGVAQSPRYKIIEKRQSVAFWCNPISGHATLYWYQQILGQGPKLLIQFQNNGVVDDSQLPKDRFSAERLKGVDSTLKIQPAKLEDSAVYLCASSLAGSNQPQHFGDGTRLSIL.

For the CDR3, the DNA is TGTGCCAGCAGCCCGGACAGGGAAGGGGGCTCTGGAAACACCATATATTTT. This gives the protein CASSPDREGGSGNTIYF. This sequence joins TRBV3-1 (or the pseudogene TRBV3-2) and TRBJ1-3, with TRBD1 identical over 8 bases. This CDR3 has 17 residues. V shed 4 bases and J 0 bases; nucleotides not matched to a gene: 8. Germline-derived CDR1 and CDR2 are LGHDT and YNNKEL (reference sequence).

The V and J genes are TRBV4-1 and TRBJ1-6; possible D gene TRBD1, 5 bases. V lost 2 bases and J 4 bases, leaving 6 bases between the germline ends. CDR1 is MGHRA and CDR2 is YSYEKL in the germline V gene. This CDR3 is 14 amino acids long. CDR3 residues: CASSQRQYNSPLHF. As DNA, the CDR3 is TGCGCCAGCAGCCAACGACAGTATAATTCACCCCTCCACTTT.

CDR3 nucleotides: TGTGCCAGTAGTATTGGGCCAACCTATGGCTACACCTTC. Translation gives CASSIGPTYGYTF. The chain has TRBV19 and TRBJ1-2; D remains ambiguous. V was trimmed by 3 bases and J by 4 bases, leaving 9 bases between them. In germline, CDR1 is LNHDA, CDR2 SQIVND (reference sequence). The CDR3 spans 13 residues. Supplemented by reference TRBV19 and TRBJ1-2, the full variable domain reads DGGITQSPKYLFRKEGQNVTLSCEQNLNHDAMYWYRQDPGQGLRLIYYSQIVNDFQKGDIAEGYSVSREKKESFPLTVTSAQKNPTAFYLCASSIGPTYGYTFGSGTRLTVV.

The chain is built from TRBV20-1 and TRBJ2-5, with 8 bases identical to TRBD2. Germline V gives CDR1 DFQATT, CDR2 SNEGSKA (reference sequence). This CDR3 region has 14 residues. V shed 3 bases, J shed 1 base, and the junction held 4 bases outside the gene matches. CDR3 region: CSASYSGVQETQYF. The CDR3, as DNA: TGCAGTGCTAGTTATAGCGGGGTCCAAGAGACCCAGTACTTC.

This chain uses TRBV6-6 with TRBJ2-7; possibly TRBD1 for D (5 bases). The CDR3 runs 13 residues. Germline V CDR1 and CDR2: MNHNY, SVGAGI (reference sequence). V was pared by 5 bases and J by 4 bases, with 12 bases between. In DNA form, the CDR3 reads TGTGCCAGCAGTAGTCAGGGCCCTTACGAGCAGTACTTC. It yields the protein CASSSQGPYEQYF.

The DNA for the CDR3 is TGCAGTGCCAATTTCAATGAGCAGTTCTTC. Amino acids: CSANFNEQFF. The rearrangement uses TRBV20-1 and TRBJ2-1; D is ambiguous. Germline CDR1 and CDR2: DFQATT and SNEGSKA (reference sequence). The CDR3 runs 10 residues. The V end lost 6 bases, the J end lost 6 bases, and 6 bases lay between the germline ends.

The rearrangement links TRBV6-1 to TRBJ1-4; a possible D gene is TRBD1 (5 bases). Germline V gene sequence: CDR1 MNHNS, CDR2 SASEGT. The V end lost 2 bases, the J end lost 7 bases, and 11 bases lay between the germline ends. The CDR3 is 14 residues long. The CDR3 protein is CASSELGGSEKLFF. The CDR3 DNA reads as TGTGCCAGCAGTGAACTGGGGGGGAGTGAAAAACTGTTTTTT.

The gene calls are TRBV13 and TRBJ2-1; TRBD2 might be the D (6 bases). Looked up from germline, CDR1 is PRHDT and CDR2 is FYEKMQ (reference sequence). This CDR3 has 16 residues. With 1 base removed from V and 4 bases from J, the gap between germline ends came to 14 bases. CDR3 sequence (DNA): TGTGCCAGCAGCTTAGTTGCCGCCGGGGGATACAATGAGCAGTTCTTC. Translating gives CASSLVAAGGYNEQFF.

This sequence joins TRBV27 and TRBJ2-6; D is ambiguous. Germline V gene sequence: CDR1 MNHEY, CDR2 SMNVEV (reference sequence). This CDR3 has 16 amino acids. V dropped 4 bases and J dropped 0 bases, with 10 bases sitting between them. The CDR3 sequence is CASSSDTPSGANVLTF. The CDR3 coding sequence is TGTGCCAGCAGTTCCGACACCCCCTCTGGGGCCAACGTCCTGACTTTC.

This chain joins TRBV4-1 and TRBJ1-4; no clear D gene. V lost 8 bases, J lost 0 bases, and 7 bases lay in between. The CDR3 extends over 13 amino acids. The germline V gene has CDR1 MGHRA and CDR2 YSYEKL. The chain's CDR3 is CASRVATNEKLFF. The CDR3 bases are TGCGCCAGCCGTGTTGCAACTAATGAAAAACTGTTTTTT.

The chain employs TRBV28 and TRBJ1-4; D is unclear. This CDR3 is built from 14 residues. The germline V gene encodes CDR1 MDHEN and CDR2 SYDVKM. Deletions cut 5 bases from V and 7 bases from J, with 14 bases between. CDR3 protein: CASSNAVISEKLFF. The CDR3 DNA reads TGTGCCAGCAGTAACGCGGTAATAAGTGAAAAACTGTTTTTT.

This clone was counted only a few times. The gene calls are TRBV5-6 and TRBJ1-4; perhaps TRBD1 as D (6 bases). CDR3 size: 15 residues. Germline-derived CDR1 and CDR2 are SGHDT and YYEEEE. V shed 4 bases and J shed 7 bases, with 17 bases lying between them. The DNA of the CDR3 is TGTGCCAGCAGCCCCGGGAACAGGGCGGCTGAAAAACTGTTTTTT. Translation: CASSPGNRAAEKLFF.

This chain uses TRBV9 with TRBJ1-3; 8 nucleotides match TRBD1. Trimming removed 3 bases from V and 0 bases from J; junction bases left unmatched: 5. The CDR3 length is 16 residues. CDR1 is SGDLS and CDR2 is YYNGEE in the germline V gene. DNA for the CDR3: TGTGCCAGCAGCGCCGGGACAGGCTACTCTGGAAACACCATATATTTT. This translates into CASSAGTGYSGNTIYF.

This clone was seen a few times. The chain uses TRBV28 and TRBJ1-1; 10 bases map to TRBD1. Germline V lookup: CDR1 MDHEN, CDR2 SYDVKM. The CDR3 length is 12 residues. With 8 bases clipped from V and 5 bases from J, the junction kept 2 bases outside the gene matches. The CDR3 is CASRDRGTEAFF. The CDR3 DNA is TGTGCCAGCCGGGACAGGGGAACTGAAGCTTTCTTT.

V is TRBV5-1 and J is TRBJ2-7; weak D call: TRBD2 (5 bases). V lost 0 bases, J lost 5 bases, and 12 bases lay in between. Per germline, CDR1 SGHRS and CDR2 YFSETQ. This CDR3 has 14 residues. The CDR3 nucleotides read TGCGCCAGCAGCTTGGAACCGGGATGGAACGAGCAGTACTTC. Protein sequence: CASSLEPGWNEQYF. The full variable domain, its missing parts supplied by reference TRBV5-1 and TRBJ2-7, is KAGVTQTPRYLIKTRGQQVTLSCSPISGHRSVSWYQQTPGQGLQFLFEYFSETQRNKGNFPGRFSGRQFSNSRSEMNVSTLELGDSALYLCASSLEPGWNEQYFGPGTRLTVT.

The count of this clone is one. This chain connects TRBV29-1 to TRBJ1-1; no clear D gene. Germline V gene lookup returns CDR1 SQVTM and CDR2 ANQGSEA. CDR3 length: 11 residues. The germline V and J ends were trimmed by 6 bases and 4 bases, with 9 bases remaining between them. The CDR3 region has the DNA TGCAGCGTCTCTCTCGGCACTGAAGCTTTCTTT. This translates into CSVSLGTEAFF.

This clone was recorded only once. V and J are TRBV7-9 and TRBJ1-1, with D maybe TRBD1 (6 bases). The CDR3 totals 14 residues. Between the trimmed V and J ends, which lost 5 bases and 1 base, there was a span of 11 bases. Germline-derived CDR1 and CDR2 are SEHNR and FQNEAQ (reference sequence). Here the CDR3 DNA reads TGTGCCAGCAGCCTCGGACAGTGGAACACTGAAGCTTTCTTT. Translated, it gives CASSLGQWNTEAFF.

This clone was detected only once. The rearrangement joins TRBV30 to TRBJ1-5; D possibly corresponds to TRBD1 (5 bases). V lost 3 bases to trimming and J lost 5 bases, with 17 bases between them. This CDR3 is 15 amino acids long. Germline V gene lookup returns CDR1 GTSNPN and CDR2 SVGIG (reference sequence). The CDR3 DNA sequence: TGTGCCTGGAGCCACTTTGGGGGGGAACATCAGCCCCAGCATTTT. Its protein product is CAWSHFGGEHQPQHF. Drawing the rest from reference TRBV30 and TRBJ1-5, the complete variable domain is SQTIHQWPATLVQPVGSPLSLECTVEGTSNPNLYWYRQAAGRGLQLLFYSVGIGQISSEVPQNLSASRPQDRQFILSSKKLLLSDSGFYLCAWSHFGGEHQPQHFGDGTRLSIL.